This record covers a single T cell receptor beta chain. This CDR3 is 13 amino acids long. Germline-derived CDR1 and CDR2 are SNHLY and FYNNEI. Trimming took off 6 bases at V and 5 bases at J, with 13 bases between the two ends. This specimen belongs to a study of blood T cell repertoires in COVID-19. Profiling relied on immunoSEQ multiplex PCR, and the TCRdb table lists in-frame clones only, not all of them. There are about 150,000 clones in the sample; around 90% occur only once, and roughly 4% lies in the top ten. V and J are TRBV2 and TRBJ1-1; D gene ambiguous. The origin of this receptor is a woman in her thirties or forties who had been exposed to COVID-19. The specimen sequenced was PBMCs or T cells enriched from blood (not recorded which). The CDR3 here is CASSTRQTTEAFF. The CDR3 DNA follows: TGTGCCAGCAGCACTAGGCAGACGACTGAAGCTTTCTTT. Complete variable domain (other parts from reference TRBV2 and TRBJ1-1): EPEVTQTPSHQVTQMGQEVILRCVPISNHLYFYWYRQILGQKVEFLVSFYNNEISEKSEIFDDQFSVERPDGSNFTLKIRSTKLEDSAMYFCASSTRQTTEAFFGQGTRLTVV.